This T cell receptor beta chain was recovered during a study of blood T cell repertoires in COVID-19. Study details: Nucleic acid was either cDNA or gDNA, and it came from T cells, B-cell-depleted T cells, or PBMCs.

Measured with immunoSEQ multiplex PCR; TCRdb has only the in-frame clones, and not every one. The sample holds about 76,000 clones; about 87% are singletons and the top ten take roughly 5%. Per the germline V gene, CDR1 is SQVTM and CDR2 is ANQGSEA. This CDR3 comprises 12 residues. V was pared by 7 bases and J by 6 bases, with 8 bases of the junction left unmatched. The sequence derives from a man in his fifties with active COVID-19. The rearrangement joins TRBV29-1 to TRBJ1-1, with 7 positions matching TRBD1. The sequencing sample was made of peripheral blood. The CDR3 bases are TGCAGCGCCCACAGGGGAGTGTCTGAAGCTTTCTTT. This gives the protein CSAHRGVSEAFF.